The 26 T cell receptor beta chains in this list originate from one sample, sequenced in a study of cytomegalovirus exposure and HLA in healthy donors. PCR employed 60 Vbeta and 13 Jbeta primers. The method was immunoSEQ multiplex PCR; TCRdb's version includes in-frame clones alone and lacks a portion of them. Found here are some 99,000 clones, less than 80% of them singletons; the top ten hold about 2%. Source material: PBMCs. The receptors originated from a middle-aged man in good health and CMV-seronegative.

The chain uses TRBV5-5 and TRBJ1-2, with no clear D. The CDR3 loop spans 19 amino acids. The germline V gene encodes CDR1 SGHKS and CDR2 YYEKEE (reference sequence). The ends were cut back, 2 bases at V and 3 bases at J, with 26 bases in the middle. CDR3 amino acids: CASSFLRKSVGALYYGYTF. In DNA form, the CDR3 reads TGTGCCAGCAGCTTTCTAAGAAAGTCCGTAGGAGCCCTATACTATGGCTACACCTTC.

With respect to this clone: One end of the junction is discordant with germline, which a read error may explain. This chain joins TRBV6-1 and TRBJ2-1; 9 bases fit TRBD2. The germline V gene has CDR1 MNHNS and CDR2 SASEGT. This CDR3 comprises 20 residues. In nucleotides, the CDR3 is TGTGCCAGCAGGGAAGGATTTGGGCTAGCGGGGAGAAATAATGGGAATGAGCAGTTCTTC. Protein sequence: CASREGFGLAGRNNGNEQFF.

The rearrangement uses TRBV6-6 and TRBJ2-7, with TRBD2 matching over 10 bases. Per the germline V gene, CDR1 is MNHNY and CDR2 is SVGAGI (reference sequence). The CDR3 is 15 amino acids. Trimming at V came to 6 bases and at J to 0 bases, leaving 5 bases not matched to a gene. DNA of the CDR3: TGTGCCAGCAGCCACGGACTAGCGGCCTCCTACGAGCAGTACTTC. Translation gives CASSHGLAASYEQYF.

J is TRBJ1-1 and V is TRBV7-6; D is undetermined. Looked up from germline, CDR1 is SGHVS and CDR2 is FNYEAQ. Between the trimmed V and J ends, which lost 1 base and 2 bases, there was a span of 11 bases. This CDR3 is built from 15 residues. The CDR3 spells CASSLGGNSNTEAFF. CDR3 sequence (DNA): TGTGCCAGCAGCTTAGGAGGGAATAGTAACACTGAAGCTTTCTTT. Full variable domain (rest looked up from reference TRBV7-6 and TRBJ1-1): GAGVSQSPRYKVTKRGQDVALRCDPISGHVSLYWYRQALGQGPEFLTYFNYEAQQDKSGLPNDRFSAERPEGSISTLTIQRTEQRDSAMYRCASSLGGNSNTEAFFGQGTRLTVV.

The chain joins TRBV7-2 to TRBJ2-3; 12 nucleotides line up with TRBD2. V lost 8 bases and J lost 3; bases outside the gene matches: 15. Germline loops: CDR1 SGHTA, CDR2 FQGNSA. The CDR3 sequence is 18 residues long. CDR3 loop: CASGLPASGGAGTDTQYF. CDR3 nucleotide sequence: TGTGCCAGCGGGTTGCCAGCTAGCGGGGGGGCGGGGACAGATACGCAGTATTTT.

The chain links TRBV11-2 to TRBJ2-2; D remains unclear. This CDR3 is 15 amino acids long. V lost 4 bases and J lost 3, with 12 bases in between. Looked up from germline, CDR1 is SGHAT and CDR2 is FQNNGV. The CDR3 loop is CASSSRIPDTGELFF. CDR3 sequence (DNA): TGTGCCAGCAGCTCGCGAATACCGGACACCGGGGAGCTGTTTTTT. The full variable domain, rest sourced from reference TRBV11-2 and TRBJ2-2, is EAGVAQSPRYKIIEKRQSVAFWCNPISGHATLYWYQQILGQGPKLLIQFQNNGVVDDSQLPKDRFSAERLKGVDSTLKIQPAKLEDSAVYLCASSSRIPDTGELFFGEGSRLTVL.

The chain links TRBV5-1 to TRBJ2-7, with TRBD1 matching over 10 bases. The V and J ends lost 4 bases and 2 bases, in that order; junction bases with no gene match: 6. CDR1 and CDR2 (germline): SGHRS, YFSETQ. This CDR3 is built from 15 residues. The CDR3 reads CASSLRTGGPYEQYF. The CDR3, as DNA: TGCGCCAGCAGCCTGCGGACAGGGGGTCCCTACGAGCAGTACTTC. The whole variable domain, filled in from reference TRBV5-1 and TRBJ2-7, reads KAGVTQTPRYLIKTRGQQVTLSCSPISGHRSVSWYQQTPGQGLQFLFEYFSETQRNKGNFPGRFSGRQFSNSRSEMNVSTLELGDSALYLCASSLRTGGPYEQYFGPGTRLTVT.

This clone has just one count. The chain couples TRBV7-9 to TRBJ1-1; the D is unclear. Germline values: CDR1 SEHNR, CDR2 FQNEAQ (reference sequence). This CDR3 is 12 amino acids long. With 1 base removed from V and 11 bases from J, the gap between germline ends came to 11 bases. The CDR3 DNA is TGTGCCAGCAGCTTAGTGCGGGTTGGCGCTTTCTTT. Protein sequence: CASSLVRVGAFF.

The V gene is TRBV30, the J gene TRBJ2-7; 14 bases fit TRBD2. The V gene's germline CDR1 is GTSNPN and CDR2 SVGIG (reference sequence). The V segment lost 0 bases and the J segment 4 bases; nucleotides outside the gene matches: 8. The CDR3 sequence is 17 residues long. The CDR3 loop is CAWSVLHGLAGGYEQYF. The CDR3 nucleotides read TGTGCCTGGAGTGTACTTCACGGACTAGCGGGGGGATACGAGCAGTACTTC. The full variable domain, rest sourced from reference TRBV30 and TRBJ2-7, is SQTIHQWPATLVQPVGSPLSLECTVEGTSNPNLYWYRQAAGRGLQLLFYSVGIGQISSEVPQNLSASRPQDRQFILSSKKLLLSDSGFYLCAWSVLHGLAGGYEQYFGPGTRLTVT.

V gene TRBV7-2 combines with J gene TRBJ1-3; TRBD1 matches 10 bases. The CDR3 extends over 18 amino acids. Losses at the gene ends were 1 base for V and 2 bases for J; bases not matched to a gene: 8. Germline lookup yields CDR1 SGHTA and CDR2 FQGNSA. The CDR3 region has the DNA TGTGCCAGCAGCTTAGGCCCGACAGGGGGCGCAACTGGAAACACCATATATTTT. Protein sequence: CASSLGPTGGATGNTIYF.

The chain is built from TRBV27 and TRBJ2-7; 9 positions agree with TRBD1. J was trimmed by 6 bases and V by 2 bases; bases with no gene match: 11. Germline V gives CDR1 MNHEY, CDR2 SMNVEV (reference sequence). The CDR3 is 16 amino acids. CDR3 in amino acids: CASSLGVGQGLSEQYF. The CDR3 DNA sequence: TGTGCCAGCAGTTTAGGGGTCGGACAGGGGCTTAGCGAGCAGTACTTC.

J is TRBJ2-5 and V is TRBV5-6; weak D call: TRBD2 (5 bases). Germline CDR1 SGHDT, CDR2 YYEEEE. The germline V and J ends were trimmed by 4 bases and 4 bases, with 23 bases remaining between them. There are 17 residues in the CDR3. CDR3 bases: TGTGCCAGCAGCCCCGGCCTAGGAGCGCCCGAGGGAGAGACCCAGTACTTC. Translating it yields CASSPGLGAPEGETQYF.

V is TRBV5-1 and J is TRBJ1-2; D is unresolved. Trimming pared 2 bases from V and 7 bases from J, leaving 9 bases between. Germline CDR1 reads SGHRS; CDR2 reads YFSETQ. This CDR3 is built from 12 residues. The CDR3 reads CASSLGSTGYTF. CDR3 DNA sequence: TGCGCCAGCAGCTTAGGGAGCACTGGCTACACCTTC. The full variable domain, its missing parts supplied by reference TRBV5-1 and TRBJ1-2, is KAGVTQTPRYLIKTRGQQVTLSCSPISGHRSVSWYQQTPGQGLQFLFEYFSETQRNKGNFPGRFSGRQFSNSRSEMNVSTLELGDSALYLCASSLGSTGYTFGSGTRLTVV.

This clone was seen a single time. The V gene is TRBV5-1, the J gene TRBJ2-2; 8 bases fit TRBD1. CDR3 length: 15 amino acids. Trimming removed 4 bases from V and 1 base from J; junction bases left unmatched: 3. Germline CDR1 and CDR2: SGHRS and YFSETQ. This CDR3 reads CASSPGTGNTGELFF. The DNA of the CDR3 is TGCGCCAGCAGCCCAGGGACAGGGAACACCGGGGAGCTGTTTTTT.

This chain links TRBV5-4 with TRBJ2-5; D is perhaps TRBD2 (5 bases). The V end lost 2 bases, the J end lost 2 bases, and 7 bases lay between the germline ends. The CDR3 has 13 amino acids. The germline V gene encodes CDR1 SGHNT and CDR2 YYREEE (reference sequence). The CDR3 here is CASSLAVQETQYF. In nucleotides, the CDR3 is TGTGCCAGCAGCTTAGCGGTGCAAGAGACCCAGTACTTC. Looking up the rest from reference TRBV5-4 and TRBJ2-5 gives the full variable domain: ETGVTQSPTHLIKTRGQQVTLRCSSQSGHNTVSWYQQALGQGPQFIFQYYREEENGRGNFPPRFSGLQFPNYSSELNVNALELDDSALYLCASSLAVQETQYFGPGTRLLVL.

The V and J genes are TRBV25-1 and TRBJ2-2; 9 nucleotides line up with TRBD1. The germline CDR1 and CDR2 sequences are MGHDK and SYGVNS. This CDR3 comprises 16 residues. With 4 bases clipped from V and 4 bases from J, the junction kept 7 bases outside the gene matches. The CDR3 DNA follows: TGTGCCAGCAGTGTAAACAGGGGGCGAGGCACCGGGGAGCTGTTTTTT. As protein: CASSVNRGRGTGELFF.

The CDR3 loop reads CASSSDSIGYTF. CDR3 DNA: TGTGCCAGCAGTTCCGACAGTATCGGCTACACCTTC. The rearrangement uses TRBV28 and TRBJ1-2; D is possibly TRBD1 (5 bases). V was trimmed by 4 bases and J by 8 bases, leaving 11 bases between them. CDR1 is MDHEN, CDR2 SYDVKM, per germline. This CDR3 spans 12 amino acids.

The gene calls are TRBV14 and TRBJ2-5; 11 bases match TRBD2. Germline loops: CDR1 SGHDN, CDR2 FVKESK. The V and J ends lost 3 bases and 4 bases, in that order; junction bases with no gene match: 13. The CDR3 loop spans 18 amino acids. The CDR3 DNA reads TGTGCCAGCAGCCAGATGGTTATGGGGACTAGCGGCGTAGAGACCCAGTACTTC. This translates into CASSQMVMGTSGVETQYF. Together with reference TRBV14 and TRBJ2-5, the CDR3 gives the full variable domain: EAGVTQFPSHSVIEKGQTVTLRCDPISGHDNLYWYRRVMGKEIKFLLHFVKESKQDESGMPNNRFLAERTGGTYSTLKVQPAELEDSGVYFCASSQMVMGTSGVETQYFGPGTRLLVL.

This chain joins TRBV13 and TRBJ1-4; 8 nucleotides line up with TRBD1. CDR1 and CDR2 (germline): PRHDT, FYEKMQ (reference sequence). Germline trimming cut 5 bases from V and 5 bases from J; bases unmatched to any gene: 7. The CDR3 extends over 15 amino acids. The CDR3 coding sequence is TGTGCCAGCAGCACGCGGACAGGGCCCAATGAAAAACTGTTTTTT. This translates into CASSTRTGPNEKLFF.

The V call is TRBV7-2, the J call TRBJ2-3, with 9 bases lining up with TRBD1. The CDR3 contains 15 residues. CDR1 and CDR2 from the germline V gene are SGHTA and FQGNSA. After removal of 1 base from V and 7 bases from J, the junction contained 6 bases not matched to a gene. DNA of the CDR3: TGTGCCAGCAGCTTAGATGGGACAGGGTTAAATACGCAGTATTTT. Amino acids: CASSLDGTGLNTQYF.

V and J are TRBV4-3 and TRBJ2-7; 7 bases align to TRBD1. Looked up from germline, CDR1 is LGHNA and CDR2 is YSLEER. V shed 0 bases, J shed 2 bases, and the junction held 10 bases outside the gene matches. The CDR3 extends over 17 amino acids. The CDR3 reads CASSQELTGTYTYEQYF. The CDR3 DNA reads TGCGCCAGCAGCCAAGAACTGACAGGGACCTACACCTACGAGCAGTACTTC.

V usage is TRBV6-1 and J usage is TRBJ1-6; D is uncertain. This CDR3 has 13 residues. Germline CDR1 MNHNS, CDR2 SASEGT. Trimming took off 2 bases at V and 5 bases at J, with 4 bases between the two ends. CDR3 nucleotide sequence: TGTGCCAGCAGTGAACGAGATAATTCACCCCTCCACTTT. Translation gives CASSERDNSPLHF.

This chain joins TRBV30 and TRBJ2-1, with a weak D call TRBD2 (6 bases). In germline, CDR1 is GTSNPN, CDR2 SVGIG (reference sequence). The V end was cut by 4 bases, the J end by 7 bases, with 17 bases between. The CDR3 loop spans 14 amino acids. The CDR3 region has the DNA TGTGCCTGGACCCTGATGGGGGGATGGAATGAGCAGTTCTTC. As protein: CAWTLMGGWNEQFF.

The chain employs TRBV7-2 and TRBJ1-5; D call uncertain. CDR1 and CDR2 (germline): SGHTA, FQGNSA. The CDR3 length is 14 residues. With 2 bases removed from V and 6 bases from J, the gap between germline ends came to 11 bases. CDR3 sequence reads: CASSLSRGSQPQHF. CDR3 nucleotides: TGTGCCAGCAGCTTATCCAGAGGGAGTCAGCCCCAGCATTTT.

The genes are TRBV18 and TRBJ1-2; the D gene is possibly TRBD1 (5 bases). V was trimmed by 6 bases and J by 7 bases, leaving 18 bases between them. Germline V lookup: CDR1 KGHSH, CDR2 LQKENI. There are 14 residues in the CDR3. Here the CDR3 DNA reads TGTGCCAGCTCGACGGCAGGGTCTCTTCGTGGCTACACCTTC. Encoded protein: CASSTAGSLRGYTF.

On this clone: The junction differs from germline at one of its ends, possibly a read error. The sample carries other DNA sequences with the same CDR3. The chain carries TRBV27 and TRBJ1-4, with 9 nucleotides matching TRBD1. Germline CDR1 reads MNHEY; CDR2 reads SMNVEV (reference sequence). The CDR3 length is 14 residues. For the CDR3, the DNA is TGTGCCAGCAGTTCGACAGGGGGTTATGAAAAACTATTTTTT. It encodes CASSSTGGYEKLFF.